The present T cell receptor beta chain was sequenced within a study of cytomegalovirus exposure and HLA in healthy donors. Both 60 Vbeta primers and 13 Jbeta primers went into the PCR. The assay was immunoSEQ multiplex PCR, and TCRdb's table has in-frame clones only and misses some. The sample has about 150,000 clones, nearly 70% seen once. The CDR3 spans 15 residues. Germline V gene lookup returns CDR1 MGHRA and CDR2 YSYEKL. Trimming took 0 bases from V and 6 from J, leaving 14 bases between them. This TCR was sampled from a man aged 30 to 45 in good health and CMV-seropositive. The V and J genes are TRBV4-1 and TRBJ1-1; D is uncertain. Material: PBMCs. The DNA of the CDR3 is TGCGCCAGCAGCCAAGAAGGCAAACTGAGCGCTGAAGCTTTCTTT. It is translated as CASSQEGKLSAEAFF.